The source of this T cell receptor (beta chain) is a study of T cell responses to AZD1222 COVID-19 vaccine (dated by TCRdb to the early 2020s). In the study overall: A total of over 230 trial participants underwent TCR sequencing, of whom 200 to 220 received two doses of AZD1222 and roughly 25 received two doses of the MenACWY control vaccine. Enrollment into the trials was organized by age into subgroups of 18-55, 56-69 and 70-plus years, and those subgroups contained roughly 160, 29 and 62 TCR-sequenced participants, respectively.

On the study overall, not on this receptor specifically: The 56-69-year group was small, and its depth increase did not reach significance, likely because of low power. Conclusions about previously exposed vaccinees were limited because only a handful of AZD1222 recipients were SARS-CoV-2 seropositive at baseline. After two AZD1222 doses, spike-specific TCR breadth and depth were significantly higher than at day 0 and than in MenACWY recipients. No day 14 peak-response samples were available, so repertoires were characterized only after the peak T cell response. Most participants were white British and females outnumbered males, and the authors suggested that clonal diversity may have been underestimated. Vaccine-associated CD4 TCRs spanned the whole spike protein, with dominant responses in regions 160-218 and 743-854. Epitopes outside the regions mutated in the B.1.351 and B.1.1.7 variants were reportedly recognized by nearly half of the unique spike-specific TCRs.

The meaning of the sample's time point label: about 28 days (+/-7) after the second vaccine dose. AZD1222 recipients with second doses at about 4 weeks or about 12 weeks were pooled, because spike-specific TCR depth and breadth did not differ between schedules. Samples from vaccinated people were obtained from the UK trials COV001 and COV002, which included a single-blind randomized controlled phase 2/3 trial of AZD1222 (ChAdOx1 nCoV-19) in healthy adults. Trial participant PBMC samples were collected at day 0 and day 28 after the second dose for TCRbeta chain sequencing. The germline V gene (reference sequence) yields WNHNN for CDR1 and SYGVQD for CDR2. Trimming leaves V shorter by 6 bases and J shorter by 6 bases, with the junction holding 11 bases beyond the gene matches. Measured from the cysteine to the phenylalanine, the CDR3 is 16 residues long. CDR3 DNA only is kept here, 48 bases in frame from base 1.

This clone was observed a single time. Its antigen has not been determined. No base-level quality is on record; no much larger clone is a single base apart. The CDR3 regions of human TCRbeta chains were subjected to immunosequencing. The authors' analysis ran thus. TCRs in the repertoires were matched against a reference library of SARS-CoV-2-specific TCRs that had been generated with the MIRA antigen-specificity platform. Breadth was defined as the fraction of unique TCRs that were SARS-CoV-2-associated, and depth was defined as the fraction of total T cells that were SARS-CoV-2-associated. Using the MIRA data, each spike-specific TCR was assigned both to the spike region to which the TCR was reactive and to a CD4 or CD8 class. Log10-transformed breadth and depth values were compared by one-way ANOVA with Sidak's multiple comparisons tests. Drawn from immuneACCESS, this table holds only the in-frame rearrangements with V and J called that TCRdb kept. Clones are partly lost; checked studies trace under half to an unresolved V gene and leave the rest unexplained. That table supplies the V and J calls and clone size; D and trimming were determined from the DNA. This sample comprises about 81,000 clones, about 91% of them detected only once. About 8% of the sample goes to the ten largest clones.

The chain joins TRBV10-1 to TRBJ2-1, with TRBD1 matching 10 junction bases. The receptor was isolated from an adult who received the AZD1222 COVID-19 vaccine. This material consisted of peripheral blood, taken 28 days after the second AZD1222 dose. The bases are TGCGCCAGCAGCGACAAGGGACAGGGGAACCCCAATGAGCAGTTCTTC. Translated, it gives CASSDKGQGNPNEQFF.